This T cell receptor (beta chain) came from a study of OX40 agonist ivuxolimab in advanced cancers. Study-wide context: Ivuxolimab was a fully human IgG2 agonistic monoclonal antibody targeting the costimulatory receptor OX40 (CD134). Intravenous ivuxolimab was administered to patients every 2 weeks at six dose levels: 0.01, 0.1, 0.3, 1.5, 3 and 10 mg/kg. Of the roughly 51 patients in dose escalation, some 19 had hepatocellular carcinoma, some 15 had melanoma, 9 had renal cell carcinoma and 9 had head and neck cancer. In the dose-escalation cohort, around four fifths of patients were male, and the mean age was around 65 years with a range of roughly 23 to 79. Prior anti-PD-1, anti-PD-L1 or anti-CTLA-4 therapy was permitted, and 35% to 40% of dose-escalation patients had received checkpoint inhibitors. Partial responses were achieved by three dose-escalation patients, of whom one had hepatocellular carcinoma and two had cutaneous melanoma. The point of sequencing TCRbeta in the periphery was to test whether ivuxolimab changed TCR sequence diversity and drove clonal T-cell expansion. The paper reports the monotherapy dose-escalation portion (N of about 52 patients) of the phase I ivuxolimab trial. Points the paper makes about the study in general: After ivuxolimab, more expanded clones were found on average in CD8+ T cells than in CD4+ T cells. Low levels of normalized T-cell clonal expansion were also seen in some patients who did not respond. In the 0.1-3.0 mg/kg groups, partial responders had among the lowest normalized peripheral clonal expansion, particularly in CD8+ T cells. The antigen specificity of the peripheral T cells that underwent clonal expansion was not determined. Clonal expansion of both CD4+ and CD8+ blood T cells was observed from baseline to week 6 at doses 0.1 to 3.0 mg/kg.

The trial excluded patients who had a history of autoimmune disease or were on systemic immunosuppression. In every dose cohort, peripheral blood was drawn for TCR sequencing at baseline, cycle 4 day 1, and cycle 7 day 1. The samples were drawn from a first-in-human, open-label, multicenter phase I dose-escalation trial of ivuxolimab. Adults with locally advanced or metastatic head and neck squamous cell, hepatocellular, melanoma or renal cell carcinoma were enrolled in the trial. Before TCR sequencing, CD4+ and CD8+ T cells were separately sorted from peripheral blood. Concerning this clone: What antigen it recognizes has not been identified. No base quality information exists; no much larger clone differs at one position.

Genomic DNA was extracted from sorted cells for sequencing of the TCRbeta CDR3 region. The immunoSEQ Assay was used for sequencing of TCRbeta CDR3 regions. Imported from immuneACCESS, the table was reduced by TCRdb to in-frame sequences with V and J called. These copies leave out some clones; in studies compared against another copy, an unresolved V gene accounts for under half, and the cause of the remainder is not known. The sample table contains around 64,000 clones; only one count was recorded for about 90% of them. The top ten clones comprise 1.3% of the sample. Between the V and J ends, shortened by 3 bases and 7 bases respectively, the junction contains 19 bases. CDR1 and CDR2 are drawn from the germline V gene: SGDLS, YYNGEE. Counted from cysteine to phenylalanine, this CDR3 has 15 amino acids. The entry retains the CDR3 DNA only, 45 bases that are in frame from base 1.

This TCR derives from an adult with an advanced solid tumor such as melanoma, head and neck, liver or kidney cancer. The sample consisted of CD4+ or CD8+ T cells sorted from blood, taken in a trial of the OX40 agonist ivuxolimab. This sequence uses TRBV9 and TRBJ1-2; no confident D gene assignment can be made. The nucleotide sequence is TGTGCCAGCAGCGAGTGCGGGTCCTCTTTGTGTGGCTACACCTTC. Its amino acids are CASSECGSSLCGYTF. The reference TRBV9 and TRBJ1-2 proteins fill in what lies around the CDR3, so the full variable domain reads DSGVTQTPKHLITATGQRVTLRCSPRSGDLSVYWYQQSLDQGLQFLIQYYNGEERAKGNILERFSAQQFPDLHSELNLSSLELGDSALYFCASSECGSSLCGYTFGSGTRLTVV.